Given below is one TCR beta chain in context. Assignments of participants to cohorts depended upon their own reported clinical history. The sample comes from a study of blood T cell repertoires in COVID-19. As handled by the study authors: Amplified reference gene primers provided the basis for estimating nucleated cell counts. Data came from immunoSEQ multiplex PCR; TCRdb stores just in-frame clones and leaves some out. That table is the source of V, J and clone size, and D and trimming were worked out from the DNA. Altogether 200,000 to 250,000 clones are present, 85% being singletons, with the ten largest covering under 20%. The V end lost 5 bases, the J end lost 6 bases, and 13 bases lay between the germline ends. The CDR3 spans 13 residues. CDR1 is SGHAT and CDR2 is FQDESV in the germline V gene (reference sequence).

The clonotype originates from a man aged 35 to 55 who had recovered from COVID-19. The sequenced sample consisted of PBMCs or T cells enriched from blood (not recorded which). The chain joins TRBV11-1 to TRBJ1-1; D unclear. The DNA of the CDR3 is TGTGCCAGCAGCAAAACACAGAGAGCTGAAGCTTTCTTT. This codes for CASSKTQRAEAFF.